Listed below are T cell receptor beta chains from one sample, sequenced in a study of shared clonotypes between healthy human individuals. Clones were sequenced by immunoSEQ multiplex PCR, and TCRdb holds only the in-frame ones, with some missing. The sample lists under 650,000 clones; 96% were seen once. The sample was naive CD4+ T cells sorted from blood. Source of these receptors: a woman in her twenties or thirties in good health. The CDR3 runs from the conserved cysteine through the conserved F or W. Each record gives: D gene, V gene, CDR3 length, J gene, clone size, CDR3 protein, CDR3 DNA. The D gene is left open where the match is weak. Size values are once, few and many counts, or a class for expanded clones, and some rows have none.

D: -; V: TRBV5-1; length: 15; J: TRBJ2-2; size: -; CDR3: CASSPGVPNTGELFF; DNA: TGCGCCAGCAGTCCTGGGGTGCCAAACACCGGGGAGCTGTTTTTT
D: -; V: TRBV6-5; length: 13; J: TRBJ2-3; size: -; CDR3: CASSRDSTDTQYF; DNA: TGTGCCAGCTCCCGCGATAGCACAGATACGCAGTATTTT
D: TRBD1; V: TRBV5-1; length: 14; J: TRBJ2-7; size: -; CDR3: CASSSTGQVREQYF; DNA: TGCGCCAGCAGCTCCACAGGACAGGTTCGCGAGCAGTACTTC
D: -; V: TRBV18; length: 16; J: TRBJ2-3; size: -; CDR3: CASSPTARAGTDTQYF; DNA: TGTGCCAGCTCACCTACGGCAAGGGCCGGCACAGATACGCAGTATTTT
D: TRBD1; V: TRBV5-4; length: 14; J: TRBJ2-3; size: -; CDR3: CASSRNRGPDTQYF; DNA: TGTGCCAGCAGCCGAAACAGGGGGCCAGATACGCAGTATTTT
D: -; V: TRBV28; length: 13; J: TRBJ1-1; size: -; CDR3: CASTGPDYTEAFF; DNA: TGTGCCAGCACCGGCCCGGATTACACTGAAGCTTTCTTT
D: TRBD1; V: TRBV18; length: 15; J: TRBJ1-4; size: once; CDR3: CASSQPGQRNEKLFF; DNA: TGTGCCAGCTCACAACCGGGACAGCGTAATGAAAAACTGTTTTTT
D: -; V: TRBV19; length: 13; J: TRBJ1-5; size: -; CDR3: CASADNQGLPQHF; DNA: TGTGCCAGTGCTGACAACCAGGGATTGCCCCAGCATTTT
D: -; V: TRBV19; length: 18; J: TRBJ1-1; size: once; CDR3: CASSIDQEGGRPGTEAFF; DNA: TGTGCCAGTAGTATAGATCAGGAGGGGGGCAGACCCGGCACTGAAGCTTTCTTT
D: TRBD2; V: TRBV28; length: 16; J: TRBJ2-5; size: -; CDR3: CASSQGGTSGKETQYF; DNA: TGTGCCAGCTCGCAGGGCGGAACTAGCGGTAAAGAGACCCAGTACTTC